A selection of T cell receptor beta chains follows, all from one sample in a study of blood T cell repertoires in COVID-19. TCRdb's table, derived via immunoSEQ multiplex PCR, lists solely in-frame clones and lacks some. The sample shows 50,000 to 60,000 clones, 80% to 90% of them seen only once. Sequencing used peripheral blood. These receptors were obtained from a man aged 40-55 years with COVID-19, enrolled during active disease. The CDR3 runs from the conserved cysteine through the conserved F or W. The order of the fields is J gene, V gene, D gene, clone size, CDR3 DNA, CDR3 protein. The D gene is left open where the match is weak. For some rows the clone size is stated as once, few or many, or as a class when expanded; others skip it.

>TRBJ2-7|TRBV5-1|TRBD1|.
TGCGCCAGCAGCCTAGCCGAGGGGACAGGGAACCACGAGCAGTACTTC
CASSLAEGTGNHEQYF
>TRBJ1-1|TRBV6-5|.|.
TGTGCCGCCCAGGGCGGGGGGGTCAACACTGAAGCTTTCTTT
CAAQGGGVNTEAFF
>TRBJ1-2|TRBV2|TRBD1|.
TGTGCCAGCAAACTCACAGGGGGATATGGCTACACCTTC
CASKLTGGYGYTF
>TRBJ2-7|TRBV2|TRBD1|.
TGTGCCAGCGAGGGCGCGACAGGGAAAAACGAGCAGTACTTC
CASEGATGKNEQYF
>TRBJ1-5|TRBV10-3|TRBD1|.
TGTGCCATCAGTGAACAGGGGTCCAATCAGCCCCAGCATTTT
CAISEQGSNQPQHF
>TRBJ2-1|TRBV7-3|TRBD2|.
TGTGCCAGCAGCTCAGGACTAGCGGGATACAATGAGCAGTTCTTC
CASSSGLAGYNEQFF
>TRBJ1-1|TRBV7-8|.|.
TGTGCCAGCAGCGGCCCCGGAGCCTCTGAAGCTTTCTTT
CASSGPGASEAFF
>TRBJ1-2|TRBV27|TRBD1|.
TGTGCCAGCAGTTTATCGGGACAGGGTGACTATGGCTACACCTTC
CASSLSGQGDYGYTF
>TRBJ2-7|TRBV27|TRBD2|.
TGTGCCAGCAGTTTCATAGCGGGGGGGGAGCAGTACTTC
CASSFIAGGEQYF
>TRBJ1-2|TRBV9|TRBD1|.
TGTGCCAGCAGCGTAGCCGGGACAGGGGTCTATGGCTACACCTTC
CASSVAGTGVYGYTF
>TRBJ1-1|TRBV29-1|.|.
TGCAGCGTGGGACGGGGGATGAACACTGAAGCTTTCTTT
CSVGRGMNTEAFF
>TRBJ1-1|TRBV28|TRBD1|.
TGTGCCAGCAGTTCCCCGACAGGGACGAACACTGAAGCTTTCTTT
CASSSPTGTNTEAFF
>TRBJ2-7|TRBV3-1/TRBV3-2|.|.
TGTGCCAGCAGCCAAGGTTACTCCTACGAGCAGTACTTC
CASSQGYSYEQYF
>TRBJ1-1|TRBV19|.|.
TGTGCCAGTAGGCCCGGACACCCGAACACTGAAGCTTTCTTT
CASRPGHPNTEAFF
>TRBJ1-1|TRBV5-5|.|.
TGTGCCAGCAGCTTGGGAGGGGACTTACGTTTACTGAACACTGAAGCTTTCTTT
CASSLGGDLRLLNTEAFF
>TRBJ2-1|TRBV7-9|.|.
TGTGCCAGCAGCCCGAGGGTCGGCAACAATGAGCAGTTCTTC
CASSPRVGNNEQFF
>TRBJ1-6|TRBV11-2|TRBD1|.
TGTGCCAGCAGCGCCTCGACAGGGTCTGGTTCACCCCTCCACTTT
CASSASTGSGSPLHF
>TRBJ1-6|TRBV6-5|.|.
TGTGCCAGCAGTTTGGGGCCAGGGAATTTACCCCTCCACTTT
CASSLGPGNLPLHF
>TRBJ1-1|TRBV30|TRBD1|.
TGTGCCTGCACTTACAGGGGAGTAATGGCTTTCTTT
CACTYRGVMAFF
>TRBJ1-5|TRBV18|.|medium-sized
TGTGCCAGCTCACTCGCCGGGACCCCCAGGGGGCCCCAGCATTTT
CASSLAGTPRGPQHF
>TRBJ1-2|TRBV4-1|TRBD1|once
TGCGCCAGCAGCCAAAGTTGGGACTCCGGGACAGGGGGTTATGGCTACACCTTC
CASSQSWDSGTGGYGYTF
>TRBJ2-7|TRBV4-1|TRBD2|.
TGCGCCAGCAGCCAAGAGGGCCTAGCGGGGCCTAGCTCCTACGAGCAGTACTTC
CASSQEGLAGPSSYEQYF
>TRBJ2-3|TRBV2|.|.
TGTGCCAGCAGTGAACCGGAGGTTACGCAGTATTTT
CASSEPEVTQYF
>TRBJ1-5|TRBV7-8|TRBD1|.
TGTGCCAGCAGCCCCACAGGGGGCTCTAGCAATCAGCCCCAGCATTTT
CASSPTGGSSNQPQHF
>TRBJ1-2|TRBV21-1|.|.
TGTGCCAGCAATAGACAGGGGGGTGGCTACACCTTC
CASNRQGGGYTF
>TRBJ2-7|TRBV6-5|.|.
TGTGCCAGCAGTTACCACGGCTACGAGCAGTACTTC
CASSYHGYEQYF
>TRBJ2-3|TRBV5-1|.|.
TGCGCCAGCAGCTTGTCGGCGGGCACAGATACGCAGTATTTT
CASSLSAGTDTQYF
>TRBJ1-3|TRBV30|TRBD1|.
TGTGCCTGGAGTAGAGGGGGCCAAGGAAACACCATATATTTT
CAWSRGGQGNTIYF
>TRBJ2-1|TRBV7-3|TRBD2|.
TGTGCCAGCAGCTTAGGGCTAGCGGGTTACAATGAGCAGTTCTTC
CASSLGLAGYNEQFF
>TRBJ1-1|TRBV30|.|.
TGTGCCTGGAGTCGAGGCGCTGAAGCTTTCTTT
CAWSRGAEAFF
>TRBJ2-1|TRBV2|.|.
TGTGCCAGCAGTGAAGCGATGGGAGGAATTGCCCAGTTCTTC
CASSEAMGGIAQFF
>TRBJ1-1|TRBV6-6|.|.
TGTGCCAGCAGTTACTCAGGGGGCACTGAAGCTTTCTTT
CASSYSGGTEAFF
>TRBJ2-7|TRBV4-1|TRBD1|.
TGCGCCAGCAGCCATGGACAGGGTGCTGTTTACGAGCAGTACTTC
CASSHGQGAVYEQYF
>TRBJ2-3|TRBV2|.|.
TGTGCCAGCAGTGAAAGGGGCCGGTGGACGCAGTATTTT
CASSERGRWTQYF
>TRBJ2-3|TRBV3-1/TRBV3-2|TRBD2|.
TGTGCCAGCAGGACTAGCGGGGGGGCGGGAGATACGCAGTATTTT
CASRTSGGAGDTQYF
>TRBJ1-1|TRBV30|.|.
TGTGCCTGGATACCCTTAGTGTCGGGGAACACTGAAGCTTTCTTT
CAWIPLVSGNTEAFF